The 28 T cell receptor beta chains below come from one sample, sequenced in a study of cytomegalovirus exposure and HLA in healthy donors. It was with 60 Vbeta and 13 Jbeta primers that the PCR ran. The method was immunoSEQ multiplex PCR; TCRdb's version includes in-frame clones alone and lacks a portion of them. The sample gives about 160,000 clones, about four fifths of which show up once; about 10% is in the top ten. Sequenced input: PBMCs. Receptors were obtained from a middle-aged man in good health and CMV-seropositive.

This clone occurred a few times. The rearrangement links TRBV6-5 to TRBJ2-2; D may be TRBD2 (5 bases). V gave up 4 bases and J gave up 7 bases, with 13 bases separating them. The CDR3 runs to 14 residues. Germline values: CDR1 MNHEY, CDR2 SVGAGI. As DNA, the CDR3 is TGTGCCAGCAGTTGGGGAGCAACCGGCGGGGAGCTGTTTTTT. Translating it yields CASSWGATGGELFF.

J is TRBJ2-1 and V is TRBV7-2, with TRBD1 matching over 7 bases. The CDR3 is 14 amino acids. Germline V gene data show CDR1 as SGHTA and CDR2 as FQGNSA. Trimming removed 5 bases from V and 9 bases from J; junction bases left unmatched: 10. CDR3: CASSTLTGSGEQFF. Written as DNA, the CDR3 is TGTGCCAGCAGCACACTGACAGGGAGTGGTGAGCAGTTCTTC.

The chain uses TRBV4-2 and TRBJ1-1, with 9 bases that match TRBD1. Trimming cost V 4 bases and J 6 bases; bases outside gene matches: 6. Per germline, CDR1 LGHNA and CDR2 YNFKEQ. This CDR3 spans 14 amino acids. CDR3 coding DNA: TGTGCCAGCAGCCTCCGGACAGGGGCCCCTGAAGCTTTCTTT. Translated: CASSLRTGAPEAFF.

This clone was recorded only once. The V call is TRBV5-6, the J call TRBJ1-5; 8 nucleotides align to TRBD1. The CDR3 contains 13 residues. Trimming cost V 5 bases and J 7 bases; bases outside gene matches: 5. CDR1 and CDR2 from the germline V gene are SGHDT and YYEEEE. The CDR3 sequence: CASSPQGGQPQHF. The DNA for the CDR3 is TGTGCCAGCAGTCCACAGGGGGGACAGCCCCAGCATTTT.

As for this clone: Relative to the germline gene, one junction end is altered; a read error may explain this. CDR3 coding DNA: TGTGCCAGCAGCTCTACAGGGATTCTAGCCAAAAACAGTCAGTACTTC. It translates to CASSSTGILAKNSQYF. This sequence joins TRBV7-9 and TRBJ2-4, with D possibly being TRBD1 (6 bases). Looked up from germline, CDR1 is SEHNR and CDR2 is FQNEAQ (reference sequence). This CDR3 comprises 16 residues.

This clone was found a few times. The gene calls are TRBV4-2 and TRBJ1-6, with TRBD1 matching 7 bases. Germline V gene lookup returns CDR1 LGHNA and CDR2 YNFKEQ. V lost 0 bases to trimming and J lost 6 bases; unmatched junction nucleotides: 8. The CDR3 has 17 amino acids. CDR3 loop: CASSQDEWGQLNSPLHF. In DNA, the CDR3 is TGTGCCAGCAGCCAAGACGAATGGGGACAGCTTAATTCACCCCTCCACTTT.

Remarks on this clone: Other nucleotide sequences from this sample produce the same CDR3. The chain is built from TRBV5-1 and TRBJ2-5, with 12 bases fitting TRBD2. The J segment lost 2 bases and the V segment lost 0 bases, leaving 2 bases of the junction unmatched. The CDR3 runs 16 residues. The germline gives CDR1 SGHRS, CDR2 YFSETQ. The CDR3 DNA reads TGCGCCAGCAGCTTGGGACTAGCGGGAGAACAAGAGACCCAGTACTTC. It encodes CASSLGLAGEQETQYF.

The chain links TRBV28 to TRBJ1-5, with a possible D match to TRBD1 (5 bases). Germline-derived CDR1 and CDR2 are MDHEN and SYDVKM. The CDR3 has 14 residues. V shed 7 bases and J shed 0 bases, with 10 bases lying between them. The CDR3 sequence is CASTGEYSNQPQHF. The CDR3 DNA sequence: TGTGCCAGCACGGGGGAGTATAGCAATCAGCCCCAGCATTTT.

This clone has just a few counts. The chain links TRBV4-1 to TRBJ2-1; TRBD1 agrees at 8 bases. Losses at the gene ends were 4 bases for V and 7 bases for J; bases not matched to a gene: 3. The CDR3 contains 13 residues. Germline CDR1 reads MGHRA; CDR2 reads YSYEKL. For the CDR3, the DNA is TGCGCCAGCAGCCCTACAGGGGGGAATGAGCAGTTCTTC. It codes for CASSPTGGNEQFF.

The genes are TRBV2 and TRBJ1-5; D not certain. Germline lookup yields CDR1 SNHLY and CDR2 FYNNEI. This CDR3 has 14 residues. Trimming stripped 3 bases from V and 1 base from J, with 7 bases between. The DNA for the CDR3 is TGTGCCAGCAGTGATCTACGGAGCAATCAGCCCCAGCATTTT. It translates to CASSDLRSNQPQHF.

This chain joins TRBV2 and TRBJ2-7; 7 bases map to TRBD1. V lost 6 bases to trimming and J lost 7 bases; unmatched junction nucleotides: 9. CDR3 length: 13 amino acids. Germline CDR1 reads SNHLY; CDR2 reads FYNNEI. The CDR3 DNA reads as TGTGCCAGCAGACCGACAGGGTCTCGGGAGCAGTACTTC. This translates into CASRPTGSREQYF.

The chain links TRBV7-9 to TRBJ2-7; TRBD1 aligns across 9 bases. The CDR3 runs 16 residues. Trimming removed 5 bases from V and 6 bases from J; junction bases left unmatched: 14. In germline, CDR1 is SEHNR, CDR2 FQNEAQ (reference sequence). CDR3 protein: CASSPQEGQGVPEQYF. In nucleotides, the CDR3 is TGTGCCAGCAGCCCACAAGAGGGACAGGGAGTCCCCGAGCAGTACTTC. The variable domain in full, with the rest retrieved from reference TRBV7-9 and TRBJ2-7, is DTGVSQNPRHKITKRGQNVTFRCDPISEHNRLYWYRQTLGQGPEFLTYFQNEAQLEKSRLLSDRFSAERPKGSFSTLEIQRTEQGDSAMYLCASSPQEGQGVPEQYFGPGTRLTVT.

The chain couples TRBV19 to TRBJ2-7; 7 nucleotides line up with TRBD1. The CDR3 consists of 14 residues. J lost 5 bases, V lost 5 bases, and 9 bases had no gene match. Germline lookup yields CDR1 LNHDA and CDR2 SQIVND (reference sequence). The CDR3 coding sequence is TGTGCCAGTAGTCCCAACCTCGACAGGGACGAGCAGTACTTC. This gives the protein CASSPNLDRDEQYF.

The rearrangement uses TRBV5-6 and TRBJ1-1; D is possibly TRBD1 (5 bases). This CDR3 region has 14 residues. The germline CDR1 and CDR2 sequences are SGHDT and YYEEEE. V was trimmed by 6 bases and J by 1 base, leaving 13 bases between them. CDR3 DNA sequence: TGTGCCAGCATCCTGGGGGGGAGGAACACTGAAGCTTTCTTT. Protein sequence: CASILGGRNTEAFF.

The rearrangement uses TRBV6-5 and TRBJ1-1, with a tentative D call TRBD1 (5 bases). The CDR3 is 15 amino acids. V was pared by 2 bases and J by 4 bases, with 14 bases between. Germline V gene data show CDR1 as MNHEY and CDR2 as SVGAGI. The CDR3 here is CASSYGEGSLTEAFF. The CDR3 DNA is TGTGCCAGCAGTTACGGGGAGGGGTCCCTCACTGAAGCTTTCTTT.

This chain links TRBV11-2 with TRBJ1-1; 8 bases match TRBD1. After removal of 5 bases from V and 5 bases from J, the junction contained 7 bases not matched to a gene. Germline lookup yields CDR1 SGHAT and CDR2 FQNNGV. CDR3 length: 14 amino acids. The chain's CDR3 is CASSEDRDLTEAFF. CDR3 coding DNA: TGTGCCAGCAGCGAGGACAGGGACTTGACTGAAGCTTTCTTT. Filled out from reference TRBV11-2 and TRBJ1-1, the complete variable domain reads EAGVAQSPRYKIIEKRQSVAFWCNPISGHATLYWYQQILGQGPKLLIQFQNNGVVDDSQLPKDRFSAERLKGVDSTLKIQPAKLEDSAVYLCASSEDRDLTEAFFGQGTRLTVV.

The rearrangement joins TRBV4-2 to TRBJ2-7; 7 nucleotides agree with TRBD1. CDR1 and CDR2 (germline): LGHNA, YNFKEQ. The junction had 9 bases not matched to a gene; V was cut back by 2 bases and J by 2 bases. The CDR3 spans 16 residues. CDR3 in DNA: TGTGCCAGCAGCCAAACCCTGGGGACAGTCCCCTACGAGCAGTACTTC. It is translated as CASSQTLGTVPYEQYF.

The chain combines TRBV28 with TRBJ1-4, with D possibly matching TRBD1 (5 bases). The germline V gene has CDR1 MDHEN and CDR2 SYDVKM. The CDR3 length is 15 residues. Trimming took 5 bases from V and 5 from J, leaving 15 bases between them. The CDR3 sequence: CASSPEVGRNEKLFF. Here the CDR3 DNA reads TGTGCCAGCAGTCCAGAGGTGGGGCGAAATGAAAAACTGTTTTTT. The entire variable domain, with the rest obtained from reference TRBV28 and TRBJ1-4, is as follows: DVKVTQSSRYLVKRTGEKVFLECVQDMDHENMFWYRQDPGLGLRLIYFSYDVKMKEKGDIPEGYSVSREKKERFSLILESASTNQTSMYLCASSPEVGRNEKLFFGSGTQLSVL.

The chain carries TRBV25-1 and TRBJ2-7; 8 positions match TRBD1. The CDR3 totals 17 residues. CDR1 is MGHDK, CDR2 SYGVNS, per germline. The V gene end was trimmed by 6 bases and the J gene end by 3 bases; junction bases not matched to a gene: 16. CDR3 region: CASSLLSITTGVYEQYF. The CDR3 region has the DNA TGTGCCAGCAGCCTACTCTCTATTACGACAGGGGTCTACGAGCAGTACTTC.

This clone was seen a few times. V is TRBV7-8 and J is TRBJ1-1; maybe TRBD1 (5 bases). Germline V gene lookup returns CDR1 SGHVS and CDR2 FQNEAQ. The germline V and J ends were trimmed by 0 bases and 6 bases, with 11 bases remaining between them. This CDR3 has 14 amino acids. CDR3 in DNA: TGTGCCAGCAGCTTAGCCAGGGAGGGCTCTGAAGCTTTCTTT. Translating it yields CASSLAREGSEAFF.

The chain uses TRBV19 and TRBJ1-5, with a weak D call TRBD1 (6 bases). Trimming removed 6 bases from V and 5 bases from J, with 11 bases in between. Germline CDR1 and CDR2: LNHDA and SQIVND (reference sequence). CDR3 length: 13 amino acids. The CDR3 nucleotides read TGTGCCAGTAGCCAACAGGGTTATCAGCCCCAGCATTTT. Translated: CASSQQGYQPQHF.

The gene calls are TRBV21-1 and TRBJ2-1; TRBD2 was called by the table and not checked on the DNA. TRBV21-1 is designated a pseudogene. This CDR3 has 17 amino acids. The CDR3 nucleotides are TGTGCCAGCAGCAAAGCACGGGGGGGGAGACCCTACAATGAGCAGTTCTTC. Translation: CASSKARGGRPYNEQFF.

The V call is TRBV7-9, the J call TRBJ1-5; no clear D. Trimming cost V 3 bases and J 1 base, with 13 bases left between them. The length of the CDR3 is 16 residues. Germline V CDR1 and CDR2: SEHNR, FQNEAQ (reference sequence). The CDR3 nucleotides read TGTGCCAGCAGCTTCTATCGCGCGGAGAGCAATCAGCCCCAGCATTTT. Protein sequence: CASSFYRAESNQPQHF.

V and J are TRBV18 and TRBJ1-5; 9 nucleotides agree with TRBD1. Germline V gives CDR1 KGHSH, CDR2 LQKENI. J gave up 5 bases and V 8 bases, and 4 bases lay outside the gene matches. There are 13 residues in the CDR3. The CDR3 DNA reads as TGTGCCAGCGCACAGGGGGCAGATCAGCCCCAGCATTTT. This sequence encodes CASAQGADQPQHF.

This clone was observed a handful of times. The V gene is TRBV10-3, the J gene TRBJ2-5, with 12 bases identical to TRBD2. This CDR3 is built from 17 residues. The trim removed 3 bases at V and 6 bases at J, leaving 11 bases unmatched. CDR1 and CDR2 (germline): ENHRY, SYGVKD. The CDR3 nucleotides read TGTGCCATCAGTGATACCCGACTAGCGGGAGTACAACAGACCCAGTACTTC. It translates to CAISDTRLAGVQQTQYF.

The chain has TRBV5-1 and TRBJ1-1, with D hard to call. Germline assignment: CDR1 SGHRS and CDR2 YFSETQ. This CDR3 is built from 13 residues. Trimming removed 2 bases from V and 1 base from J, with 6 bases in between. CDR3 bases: TGCGCCAGCAGCTTCCACTCGAACACTGAAGCTTTCTTT. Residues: CASSFHSNTEAFF.

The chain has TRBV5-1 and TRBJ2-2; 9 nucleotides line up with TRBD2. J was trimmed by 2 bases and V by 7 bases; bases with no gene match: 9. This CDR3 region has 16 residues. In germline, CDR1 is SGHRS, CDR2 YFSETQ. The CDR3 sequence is CASGLGLAPNTGELFF. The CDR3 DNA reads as TGCGCCAGCGGTCTGGGACTAGCTCCCAACACCGGGGAGCTGTTTTTT.

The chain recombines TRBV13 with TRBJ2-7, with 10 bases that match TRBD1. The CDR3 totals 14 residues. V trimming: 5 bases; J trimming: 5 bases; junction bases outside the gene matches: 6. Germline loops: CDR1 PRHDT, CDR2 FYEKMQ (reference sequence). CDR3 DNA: TGTGCCAGCAGCCTCCGGGACAGGGGCCACGAGCAGTACTTC. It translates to CASSLRDRGHEQYF.